The clone carrying this TCR beta chain turned up a few times. This sample was included in a study of OX40 agonist ivuxolimab in advanced cancers. Study-wide context: The dose of intravenous ivuxolimab that patients received every 2 weeks ranged from 0.01 to 10 mg/kg.

Sequencing used immunoSEQ multiplex PCR; TCRdb keeps in-frame clones, though not all of them. The sample comprises about 61,000 clones, roughly 84% of which are singletons, and around 0.47% rests with the top ten. This CDR3 comprises 13 residues. V was pared by 1 base and J by 4 bases, with 5 bases between. Germline lookup yields CDR1 SEHNR and CDR2 FQNEAQ (reference sequence). The material sequenced was CD4+ or CD8+ T cells sorted from blood, taken in a trial of the OX40 agonist ivuxolimab. This TCR came from an adult with an advanced solid tumor such as melanoma, head and neck, liver or kidney cancer. The chain is built from TRBV7-9 and TRBJ1-5; D uncertain. The CDR3 region is CASSLDGNQPQHF. CDR3 in DNA: TGTGCCAGCAGCTTAGACGGAAATCAGCCCCAGCATTTT.